A single sample is the source of the 2 T cell receptor beta chains below, sequenced in a study of glioma-infiltrating T cells after dendritic cell vaccination. The table came from immunoSEQ multiplex PCR; TCRdb's copy has only in-frame clones and leaves some out. The sample has over 55,000 clones, about four fifths seen once. The sample in question was blood, obtained before dendritic cell vaccination. The receptors come from a human donor with glioblastoma.

This chain uses TRBV5-8 with TRBJ1-1; weak D call: TRBD1 (6 bases). CDR1 and CDR2 (germline): SGHTS, YDEGEE. Trimming took off 2 bases at V and 6 bases at J, with 11 bases between the two ends. CDR3 length: 13 residues. In DNA, the CDR3 is TGTGCCAGCAGCTTTACAGGGCAAGCTGAAGCTTTCTTT. It yields the protein CASSFTGQAEAFF.

This rearrangement joins TRBV6-1 to TRBJ1-1; tentative D call: TRBD1 (5 bases). The ends were cut back, 4 bases at V and 2 bases at J, with 11 bases in the middle. Germline loops: CDR1 MNHNS, CDR2 SASEGT. This CDR3 spans 14 amino acids. CDR3 sequence: CASSGSRGNTEAFF. The CDR3 bases are TGTGCCAGCAGTGGGTCAAGGGGAAACACTGAAGCTTTCTTT.